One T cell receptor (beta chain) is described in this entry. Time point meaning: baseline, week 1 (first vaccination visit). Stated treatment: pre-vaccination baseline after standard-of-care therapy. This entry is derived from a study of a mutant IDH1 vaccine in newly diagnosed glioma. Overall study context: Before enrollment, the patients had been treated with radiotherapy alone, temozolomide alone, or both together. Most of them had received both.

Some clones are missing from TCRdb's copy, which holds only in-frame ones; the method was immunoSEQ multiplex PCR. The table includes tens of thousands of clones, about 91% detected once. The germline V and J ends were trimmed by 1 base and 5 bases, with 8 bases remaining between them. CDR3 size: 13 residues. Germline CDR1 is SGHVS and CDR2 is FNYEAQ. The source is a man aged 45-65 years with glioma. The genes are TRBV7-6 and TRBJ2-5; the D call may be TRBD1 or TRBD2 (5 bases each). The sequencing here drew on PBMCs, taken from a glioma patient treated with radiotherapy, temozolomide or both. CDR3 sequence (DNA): TGTGCCAGCAGCTTAGGGGACCCGGAGACCCAGTACTTC. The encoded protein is CASSLGDPETQYF.